The T cell receptor (beta chain) described here comes from a study of blood T cell repertoires in COVID-19. Study details: Collection of acute and convalescent COVID-19 samples took place in the United States, Italy and Spain. T cells, B-cell-depleted T cells, or PBMCs supplied cDNA or gDNA.

Per the authors' pipeline: How many nucleated cells were present was estimated from reference gene primer amplification. TCRdb's copy holds only in-frame clones and misses some; the assay was immunoSEQ multiplex PCR. V, J and clone size reflect that table, while D and trimming were determined from the DNA. The table lists over 150,000 clones, roughly 84% of them singletons, with more than 0.85% in the top ten. This CDR3 contains 12 residues. CDR1 and CDR2 (germline): SGHDN, FVKESK. Trimming took 1 base from V and 4 from J, leaving 4 bases between them. Sequenced input: peripheral blood. This chain joins TRBV14 and TRBJ1-2; the D is unclear. The clonotype originates from a man aged 35 to 55 with acute or convalescent COVID-19. The CDR3 sequence: CASSQGPYGYTF. The CDR3 nucleotides are TGTGCCAGCAGCCAAGGGCCCTATGGCTACACCTTC. Together with reference TRBV14 and TRBJ1-2, the CDR3 gives the full variable domain: EAGVTQFPSHSVIEKGQTVTLRCDPISGHDNLYWYRRVMGKEIKFLLHFVKESKQDESGMPNNRFLAERTGGTYSTLKVQPAELEDSGVYFCASSQGPYGYTFGSGTRLTVV.